The 32 T cell receptor beta chains below all came from one sample that was sequenced in a study of shared clonotypes between healthy human individuals. Some clones are missing from TCRdb's copy, which holds only in-frame ones; the method was immunoSEQ multiplex PCR. The sample has about 2 million clones, 90% to 95% seen once. Material for sequencing was naive CD4+ T cells sorted from blood. The subset was: CD45RA+ positively selected. These receptors were collected from a man aged 18 to 29 in good health.

The gene calls are TRBV11-2 and TRBJ2-3; TRBD1 is a possible D gene (6 bases). V was clipped by 2 bases and J by 9 bases, with 18 bases between them. CDR1 is SGHAT and CDR2 is FQNNGV in the germline V gene. The CDR3 totals 15 residues. Here the CDR3 reads CASSLLWGLRDTQYF. The CDR3 region has the DNA TGTGCCAGCAGCTTATTGTGGGGGCTGAGGGACACGCAGTATTTT.

This rearrangement joins TRBV5-1 to TRBJ2-3, with D tentatively TRBD2 (6 bases). CDR1 is SGHRS and CDR2 is YFSETQ in the germline V gene. V was trimmed by 3 bases and J by 2 bases, leaving 13 bases between them. The CDR3 is made up of 15 amino acids. CDR3: CASSSIGGNTDTQYF. The CDR3 DNA reads TGCGCCAGCAGCTCAATTGGGGGGAACACAGATACGCAGTATTTT.

The chain links TRBV2 to TRBJ1-4; possibly TRBD1 for D (6 bases). CDR1 is SNHLY and CDR2 is FYNNEI in the germline V gene. Trimming cost V 3 bases and J 5 bases, with 10 bases left between them. This CDR3 spans 14 amino acids. The CDR3 protein is CASSEQGLNEKLFF. The DNA of the CDR3 is TGTGCCAGCAGTGAGCAGGGGTTGAATGAAAAACTGTTTTTT.

This chain links TRBV10-3 with TRBJ1-2, with D perhaps TRBD1 (6 bases). Germline V lookup: CDR1 ENHRY, CDR2 SYGVKD. The V and J ends lost 7 bases and 4 bases respectively, with 19 bases between them. The CDR3 sequence is 15 residues long. The DNA for the CDR3 is TGTGCCATCACATCAGGCAGGGGAGTACGCTATGGCTACACCTTC. Translated, it gives CAITSGRGVRYGYTF.

V usage is TRBV6-1 and J usage is TRBJ2-3; 10 bases match TRBD2. CDR3 length: 14 amino acids. After removal of 7 bases from V and 2 bases from J, the junction contained 3 bases not matched to a gene. The germline V gene has CDR1 MNHNS and CDR2 SASEGT. CDR3 nucleotide sequence: TGTGCCAGCACTAGCGGGGGTTCCACAGATACGCAGTATTTT. Amino acids: CASTSGGSTDTQYF.

This clone was observed a few times. The chain couples TRBV7-6 to TRBJ1-2; weak D call: TRBD1 (6 bases). Germline assignment: CDR1 SGHVS and CDR2 FNYEAQ. V was cut by 5 bases and J by 3 bases, with 13 bases left in between. The CDR3 is made up of 14 amino acids. CDR3 bases: TGTGCCAGCAGCAAACACAGGGACGACTATGGCTACACCTTC. Translation: CASSKHRDDYGYTF.

The V and J genes are TRBV5-4 and TRBJ1-1, with TRBD1 identical over 9 bases. V was pared by 4 bases and J by 1 base, with 8 bases of the junction left unmatched. This CDR3 is built from 16 residues. Germline V gene data show CDR1 as SGHNT and CDR2 as YYREEE (reference sequence). The DNA of the CDR3 is TGTGCCAGCAGCCCGAACGGACAGGGGAAGAACACTGAAGCTTTCTTT. Amino acids: CASSPNGQGKNTEAFF.

The chain has TRBV9 and TRBJ1-2, with 10 bases that match TRBD1. V gave up 4 bases and J gave up 5 bases; unmatched junction bases: 5. Germline-derived CDR1 and CDR2 are SGDLS and YYNGEE. The CDR3 extends over 14 amino acids. As DNA, the CDR3 is TGTGCCAGCAGCCCGGACAGGGGGGCATATGGCTACACCTTC. This encodes CASSPDRGAYGYTF.

The rearrangement uses TRBV6-4 and TRBJ2-1; perhaps D is TRBD1 or TRBD2 (5 bases each). The length of the CDR3 is 13 residues. In germline, CDR1 is MRHNA, CDR2 SNTAGT. V was pared by 4 bases and J by 5 bases, with 9 bases between. The CDR3 protein is CASSAGTNNEQFF. CDR3 nucleotide sequence: TGTGCCAGCAGTGCCGGGACCAACAATGAGCAGTTCTTC.

The rearrangement joins TRBV5-1 to TRBJ1-1; D possibly corresponds to TRBD1 (6 bases). The germline gives CDR1 SGHRS, CDR2 YFSETQ. The CDR3 is 15 amino acids. V dropped 3 bases and J dropped 2 bases, with 14 bases sitting between them. The CDR3 coding sequence is TGCGCCAGCAGCTCAGGCCGGACAGCCAACACTGAAGCTTTCTTT. Amino acid sequence: CASSSGRTANTEAFF.

The chain has TRBV19 and TRBJ1-1; D gene ambiguous. Trimming took 7 bases from V and 2 from J, leaving 11 bases between them. The CDR3 sequence is 13 residues long. Germline V gene lookup returns CDR1 LNHDA and CDR2 SQIVND (reference sequence). The CDR3 bases are TGTGCCAGTATCCCTCAGGATAACACTGAAGCTTTCTTT. Protein: CASIPQDNTEAFF. Looking up the rest from reference TRBV19 and TRBJ1-1 gives the full variable domain: DGGITQSPKYLFRKEGQNVTLSCEQNLNHDAMYWYRQDPGQGLRLIYYSQIVNDFQKGDIAEGYSVSREKKESFPLTVTSAQKNPTAFYLCASIPQDNTEAFFGQGTRLTVV.

The chain recombines TRBV19 with TRBJ1-5; D may be TRBD1 (6 bases). The V and J ends lost 4 bases and 4 bases respectively, with 14 bases between them. There are 15 residues in the CDR3. Germline V gene lookup returns CDR1 LNHDA and CDR2 SQIVND (reference sequence). The CDR3 nucleotides are TGTGCCAGTAGTACGGCGGACAGCTCGAATCAGCCCCAGCATTTT. Translation: CASSTADSSNQPQHF.

Remarks on this clone: Other DNA sequences from this sample encode an identical CDR3 as well. V is TRBV5-1 and J is TRBJ2-5, with 7 bases identical to TRBD1. The CDR3 runs to 15 residues. CDR1 is SGHRS, CDR2 YFSETQ, per germline. The V segment lost 0 bases and the J segment 0 bases; nucleotides outside the gene matches: 2. CDR3 bases: TGCGCCAGCAGCTTGGGGACAGGACACCAAGAGACCCAGTACTTC. It translates to CASSLGTGHQETQYF.

V and J are TRBV18 and TRBJ1-2; D gene uncertain. The V and J ends lost 3 bases and 4 bases respectively, with 9 bases between them. Germline values: CDR1 KGHSH, CDR2 LQKENI. This CDR3 has 13 amino acids. In nucleotides, the CDR3 is TGTGCCAGCTCACCCACTGCGGGCTATGGCTACACCTTC. This encodes CASSPTAGYGYTF.

In this sample, this clone turned up once. The V and J genes are TRBV6-5 and TRBJ1-1; D perhaps matches TRBD1 (5 bases). Germline values: CDR1 MNHEY, CDR2 SVGAGI. The CDR3 is 16 residues long. Trimming pared 1 base from V and 5 bases from J, leaving 17 bases between. In DNA, the CDR3 is TGTGCCAGCAGTTACTTACCCTCGGCAGGGCTGACTGAAGCTTTCTTT. Translation gives CASSYLPSAGLTEAFF.

The chain is built from TRBV7-6 and TRBJ2-7; 10 nucleotides align to TRBD2. Germline V gene sequence: CDR1 SGHVS, CDR2 FNYEAQ. Trimming removed 4 bases from V and 6 bases from J; junction bases left unmatched: 12. This CDR3 is built from 16 residues. The DNA of the CDR3 is TGTGCCAGCAGCTCGGGGTCTAGCGGGGGACTAGTCGAGCAGTACTTC. Translating gives CASSSGSSGGLVEQYF.

The chain is built from TRBV10-1 and TRBJ2-7; 7 bases are shared with TRBD2. This CDR3 comprises 14 residues. The junction had 5 bases not matched to a gene; V was cut back by 2 bases and J by 4 bases. Per the germline V gene, CDR1 is WNHNN and CDR2 is SYGVQD (reference sequence). The CDR3 DNA reads as TGCGCCAGCAGTGAGCCGGCGGGAGAGTACGAGCAGTACTTC. Its protein product is CASSEPAGEYEQYF.

CDR3 sequence reads: CASVTWGRGNQPQHF. DNA for the CDR3: TGTGCCAGTGTAACGTGGGGAAGGGGCAATCAGCCCCAGCATTTT. The chain couples TRBV28 to TRBJ1-5; D remains ambiguous. Germline CDR1 MDHEN, CDR2 SYDVKM. CDR3 size: 15 residues. Trimming shortened V by 9 bases and J by 2 bases, and 17 bases separated the two germline ends.

The rearrangement links TRBV25-1 to TRBJ1-3; no definite D call. Germline V CDR1 and CDR2: MGHDK, SYGVNS. V was shortened by 2 bases and J by 0 bases, with 8 bases between the two germline ends. This CDR3 contains 15 residues. The chain's CDR3 is CASSERWVSGNTIYF. In DNA, the CDR3 is TGTGCCAGCAGTGAACGGTGGGTCTCTGGAAACACCATATATTTT.

The chain combines TRBV5-4 with TRBJ2-7; TRBD1 is a possible D gene (6 bases). V dropped 3 bases and J dropped 0 bases, with 10 bases sitting between them. The CDR3 length is 14 residues. Germline loops: CDR1 SGHNT, CDR2 YYREEE (reference sequence). CDR3 residues: CASSYPGDSYEQYF. The CDR3 DNA reads as TGTGCCAGCAGCTACCCAGGGGACTCCTACGAGCAGTACTTC. Variable domain in full (rest from reference TRBV5-4 and TRBJ2-7): ETGVTQSPTHLIKTRGQQVTLRCSSQSGHNTVSWYQQALGQGPQFIFQYYREEENGRGNFPPRFSGLQFPNYSSELNVNALELDDSALYLCASSYPGDSYEQYFGPGTRLTVT.

This clone has only one observation. The genes are TRBV28 and TRBJ2-7; TRBD1 is a possible D gene (5 bases). The CDR3 contains 17 residues. In germline, CDR1 is MDHEN, CDR2 SYDVKM. Trimming took off 3 bases at V and 3 bases at J, with 21 bases between the two ends. DNA of the CDR3: TGTGCCAGCAGTTTGCCAGGGCCCCCCACCAAGTACTACGAGCAGTACTTC. Amino acids: CASSLPGPPTKYYEQYF.

The V and J genes are TRBV2 and TRBJ1-5; D unclear. V was shortened by 2 bases and J by 6 bases, with 14 bases between the two germline ends. The CDR3 is 15 residues long. Germline lookup yields CDR1 SNHLY and CDR2 FYNNEI. CDR3 region: CASSERLSGVQPQHF. DNA of the CDR3: TGTGCCAGCAGTGAAAGGCTCAGCGGAGTTCAGCCCCAGCATTTT. Variable domain in full (rest from reference TRBV2 and TRBJ1-5): EPEVTQTPSHQVTQMGQEVILRCVPISNHLYFYWYRQILGQKVEFLVSFYNNEISEKSEIFDDQFSVERPDGSNFTLKIRSTKLEDSAMYFCASSERLSGVQPQHFGDGTRLSIL.

The chain carries TRBV5-1 and TRBJ2-5, with TRBD2 matching 14 bases. This CDR3 is built from 19 residues. V shed 4 bases and J 1 base; nucleotides not matched to a gene: 12. Germline V lookup: CDR1 SGHRS, CDR2 YFSETQ. The CDR3 loop is CASSRKGTSGSVFQETQYF. CDR3 sequence (DNA): TGCGCCAGCAGCAGAAAAGGGACTAGCGGGAGTGTGTTCCAAGAGACCCAGTACTTC.

The chain couples TRBV27 to TRBJ1-2, with D possibly being TRBD1 (5 bases). Looked up from germline, CDR1 is MNHEY and CDR2 is SMNVEV (reference sequence). The V and J ends lost 5 bases and 13 bases respectively, with 11 bases between them. The CDR3 is 10 amino acids. The CDR3 here is CASSLSGGTF. DNA of the CDR3: TGTGCCAGCAGTCTCTCTGGGGGCACCTTC.

This clone was seen once. The rearrangement uses TRBV5-4 and TRBJ2-3, with D unclear. Trimming took 0 bases from V and 1 from J, leaving 9 bases between them. The length of the CDR3 is 15 residues. Germline V CDR1 and CDR2: SGHNT, YYREEE (reference sequence). The CDR3 region has the DNA TGTGCCAGCAGCTTGGTCCCCAGTCGCACAGATACGCAGTATTTT. Amino acids: CASSLVPSRTDTQYF.

A single count supports this clone. This chain links TRBV27 with TRBJ1-6; 10 nucleotides match TRBD1. Germline values: CDR1 MNHEY, CDR2 SMNVEV (reference sequence). The junction had 4 bases not matched to a gene; V was cut back by 2 bases and J by 6 bases. CDR3 length equals 16 residues. CDR3 bases: TGTGCCAGCAGTTTACAGGGACAGGGGATTAATTCACCCCTCCACTTT. The encoded protein is CASSLQGQGINSPLHF.

V and J are TRBV5-1 and TRBJ2-5; TRBD2 matches at 12 bases. Germline trimming cut 0 bases from V and 9 bases from J; bases unmatched to any gene: 9. The germline CDR1 and CDR2 sequences are SGHRS and YFSETQ. The CDR3 covers 16 residues. CDR3 in DNA: TGCGCCAGCAGCTTGGAGTTGACTAGCGGGAGCGGTTCCCAGTACTTC. This codes for CASSLELTSGSGSQYF.

This sequence joins TRBV10-3 and TRBJ1-6; 10 bases agree with TRBD1. The length of the CDR3 is 16 residues. Germline assignment: CDR1 ENHRY and CDR2 SYGVKD. V trimming: 6 bases; J trimming: 7 bases; junction bases outside the gene matches: 9. The CDR3 sequence is CAIRDASGQGNSPLHF. Written as DNA, the CDR3 is TGTGCCATCAGAGACGCCTCGGGACAGGGGAATTCACCCCTCCACTTT.

The gene calls are TRBV27 and TRBJ2-7; 9 bases agree with TRBD1. This CDR3 spans 17 amino acids. Germline CDR1 MNHEY, CDR2 SMNVEV (reference sequence). V lost 4 bases and J lost 8; bases outside the gene matches: 18. The CDR3 loop reads CASSSRVYGTGHWKQYF. Written as DNA, the CDR3 is TGTGCCAGCAGTTCACGAGTTTACGGGACAGGGCACTGGAAGCAGTACTTC.

Notes on this clone: Other DNA sequences in the same sample also yield this CDR3. This sequence joins TRBV5-4 and TRBJ1-6; 8 positions agree with TRBD1. This CDR3 comprises 15 residues. The ends lost 4 bases at V and 7 bases at J; junction bases unmatched: 7. Germline V lookup: CDR1 SGHNT, CDR2 YYREEE (reference sequence). The CDR3 here is CASSLSGTGNSPLHF. CDR3 nucleotide sequence: TGTGCCAGCAGCCTCTCCGGGACAGGAAATTCACCCCTCCACTTT. Combining the CDR3 with reference TRBV5-4 and TRBJ1-6 gives the whole variable domain ETGVTQSPTHLIKTRGQQVTLRCSSQSGHNTVSWYQQALGQGPQFIFQYYREEENGRGNFPPRFSGLQFPNYSSELNVNALELDDSALYLCASSLSGTGNSPLHFGNGTRLTVT.

This chain links TRBV11-2 with TRBJ2-7, with 9 positions matching TRBD2. The CDR3 covers 19 residues. CDR1 and CDR2 from the germline V gene are SGHAT and FQNNGV. J gave up 6 bases and V 5 bases, and 23 bases lay outside the gene matches. The CDR3 region is CASSQMGWLSSGNPSEQYF. The CDR3 region has the DNA TGTGCCAGCAGCCAAATGGGATGGTTGTCTAGCGGGAATCCCAGCGAGCAGTACTTC.

The rearrangement links TRBV7-9 to TRBJ1-4, with D possibly being TRBD1 (5 bases). Germline CDR1 is SEHNR and CDR2 is FQNEAQ (reference sequence). Trimming stripped 0 bases from V and 7 bases from J, with 12 bases between. The CDR3 covers 15 residues. The CDR3 loop reads CASSLARRGTEKLFF. CDR3 bases: TGTGCCAGCAGCTTAGCGAGGCGCGGGACTGAAAAACTGTTTTTT. Combining the CDR3 with reference TRBV7-9 and TRBJ1-4 gives the whole variable domain DTGVSQNPRHKITKRGQNVTFRCDPISEHNRLYWYRQTLGQGPEFLTYFQNEAQLEKSRLLSDRFSAERPKGSFSTLEIQRTEQGDSAMYLCASSLARRGTEKLFFGSGTQLSVL.